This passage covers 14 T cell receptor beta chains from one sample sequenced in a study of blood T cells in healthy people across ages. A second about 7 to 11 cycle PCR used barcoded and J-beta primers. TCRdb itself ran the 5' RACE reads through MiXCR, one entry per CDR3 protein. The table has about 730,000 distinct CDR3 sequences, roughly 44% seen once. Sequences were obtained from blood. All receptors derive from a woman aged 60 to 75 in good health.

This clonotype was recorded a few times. Written as DNA, the CDR3 is TGTGCCAGCAGCGTAGAACCAGACGGGGGCAGCTCCTACAATGAGCAGTTCTTC. It encodes CASSVEPDGGSSYNEQFF. The chain recombines TRBV9 with TRBJ2-1, with D perhaps given as TRBD1 or TRBD2 (6 bases each). Trimming removed 0 bases from V and 0 bases from J, with 16 bases in between. The CDR3 runs to 18 residues. Per germline, CDR1 SGDLS and CDR2 YYNGEE. The full variable domain, completed using reference TRBV9 and TRBJ2-1, is DSGVTQTPKHLITATGQRVTLRCSPRSGDLSVYWYQQSLDQGLQFLIQYYNGEERAKGNILERFSAQQFPDLHSELNLSSLELGDSALYFCASSVEPDGGSSYNEQFFGPGTRLTVL.

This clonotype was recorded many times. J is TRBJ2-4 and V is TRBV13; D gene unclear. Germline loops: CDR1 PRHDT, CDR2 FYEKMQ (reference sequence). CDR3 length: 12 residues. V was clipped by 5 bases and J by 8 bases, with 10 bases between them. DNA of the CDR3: TGTGCCAGCAGCGCGCGAAAGGACATTCAGTACTTC. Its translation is CASSARKDIQYF.

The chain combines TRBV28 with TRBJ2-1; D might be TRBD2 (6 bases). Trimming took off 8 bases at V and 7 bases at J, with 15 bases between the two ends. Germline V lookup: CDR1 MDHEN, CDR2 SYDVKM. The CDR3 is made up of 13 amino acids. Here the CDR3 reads CASLRRAENEQFF. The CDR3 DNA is TGTGCCAGCCTTCGGAGGGCAGAGAATGAGCAGTTCTTC.

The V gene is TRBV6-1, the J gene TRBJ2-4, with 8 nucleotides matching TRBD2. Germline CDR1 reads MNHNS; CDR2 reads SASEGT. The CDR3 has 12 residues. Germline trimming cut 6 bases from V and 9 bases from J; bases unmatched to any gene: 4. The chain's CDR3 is CASRGTRSIQYF. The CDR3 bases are TGTGCCAGCAGGGGGACTAGGAGCATTCAGTACTTC.

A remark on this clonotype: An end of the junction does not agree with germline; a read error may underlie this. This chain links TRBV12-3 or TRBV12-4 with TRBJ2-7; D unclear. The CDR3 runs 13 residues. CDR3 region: CASSVAFSYEQYF. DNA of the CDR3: TGTGCCAGCAGTGTAGCTTTCTCCTACGAGCAGTACTTC.

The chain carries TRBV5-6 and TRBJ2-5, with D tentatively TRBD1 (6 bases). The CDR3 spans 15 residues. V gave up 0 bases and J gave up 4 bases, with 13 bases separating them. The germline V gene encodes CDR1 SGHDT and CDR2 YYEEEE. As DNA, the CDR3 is TGTGCCAGCAGCTTGGGACAGGCTTCAAGAGAGACCCAGTACTTC. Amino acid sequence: CASSLGQASRETQYF.

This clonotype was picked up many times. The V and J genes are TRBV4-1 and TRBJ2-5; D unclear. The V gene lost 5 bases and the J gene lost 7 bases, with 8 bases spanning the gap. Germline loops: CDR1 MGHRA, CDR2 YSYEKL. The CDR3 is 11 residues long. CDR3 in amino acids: CASSYHGTQYF. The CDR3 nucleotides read TGCGCCAGCAGCTATCACGGGACCCAGTACTTC.

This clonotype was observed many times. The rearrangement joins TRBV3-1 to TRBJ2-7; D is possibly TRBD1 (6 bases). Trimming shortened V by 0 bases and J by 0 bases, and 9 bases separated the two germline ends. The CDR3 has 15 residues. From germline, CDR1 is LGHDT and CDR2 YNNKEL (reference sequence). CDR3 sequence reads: CASSQEGASSYEQYF. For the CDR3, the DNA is TGTGCCAGCAGCCAAGAGGGGGCTAGCTCCTACGAGCAGTACTTC.

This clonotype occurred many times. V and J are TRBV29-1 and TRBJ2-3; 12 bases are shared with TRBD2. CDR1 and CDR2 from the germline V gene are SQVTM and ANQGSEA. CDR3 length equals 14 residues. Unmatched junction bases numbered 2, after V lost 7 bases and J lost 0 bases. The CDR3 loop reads CSAGTSGSTDTQYF. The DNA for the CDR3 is TGCAGCGCCGGGACTAGCGGGAGCACAGATACGCAGTATTTT.

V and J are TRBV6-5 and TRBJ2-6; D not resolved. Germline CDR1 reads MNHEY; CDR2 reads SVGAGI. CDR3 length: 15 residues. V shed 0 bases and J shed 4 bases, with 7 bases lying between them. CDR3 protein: CASSYSGYGANVLTF. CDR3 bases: TGTGCCAGCAGTTACTCAGGGTACGGGGCCAACGTCCTGACTTTC.

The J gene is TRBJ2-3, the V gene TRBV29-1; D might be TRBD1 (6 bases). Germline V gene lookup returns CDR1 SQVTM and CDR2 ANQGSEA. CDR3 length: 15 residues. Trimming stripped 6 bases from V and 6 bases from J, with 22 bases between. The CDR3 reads CSVDINRVNCDTQYF. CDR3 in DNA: TGCAGCGTCGATATAAACAGGGTCAATTGTGATACGCAGTATTTT.

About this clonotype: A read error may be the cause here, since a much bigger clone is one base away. For the CDR3, the DNA is TGCGCCAGCAGCTTGGGAGGACAGGGCCCTAGCTCTGGGGCCAACGTCCTGACTTTC. Its translation is CASSLGGQGPSSGANVLTF. The gene calls are TRBV5-1 and TRBJ2-6; TRBD1 agrees at 8 bases. With 0 bases clipped from V and 0 bases from J, the junction kept 8 bases outside the gene matches. Germline loops: CDR1 SGHRS, CDR2 YFSETQ. This CDR3 comprises 19 residues.

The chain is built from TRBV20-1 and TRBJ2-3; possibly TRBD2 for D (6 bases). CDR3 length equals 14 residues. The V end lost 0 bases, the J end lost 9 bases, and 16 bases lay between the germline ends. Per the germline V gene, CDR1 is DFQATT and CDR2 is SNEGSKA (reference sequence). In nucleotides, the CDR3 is TGCAGTGCTAGAGATCAATGGGAAGGAGGGACGCAGTATTTT. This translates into CSARDQWEGGTQYF.

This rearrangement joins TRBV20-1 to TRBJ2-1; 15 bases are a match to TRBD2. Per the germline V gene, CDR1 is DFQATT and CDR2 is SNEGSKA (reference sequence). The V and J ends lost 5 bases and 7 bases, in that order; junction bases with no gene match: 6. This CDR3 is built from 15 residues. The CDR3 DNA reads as TGCAGTGCTCCGAAGGGGACTAGCGGGAGGAATGAGCAGTTCTTC. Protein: CSAPKGTSGRNEQFF.